This TCR beta chain was observed in a study of blood T cell repertoires in COVID-19 (dated by TCRdb to between 2020 and 2021). For the study in its entirety: Samples covering the acute and convalescent phases of COVID-19 were provided by collaborators in the United States, Italy and Spain. The prospective study material was composed of cDNA or gDNA derived from T cells, B-cell-depleted T cells, or PBMCs. Where available, HLA class I and class II types were obtained from metadata supplied by the sample provider rather than from assay-based typing. The dataset comprised deeply sampled blood TCRbeta repertoires from subjects exposed to, actively infected with, or recovered from COVID-19. The samples were drawn from the first 160 participants of the ongoing ImmuneRACE study and from 1,254 subjects provided by 6 global collaborators. The repertoires were made available in a free public database intended to serve as a resource for research on the immune response to SARS-CoV-2. The sample metadata nearly always contained a de-identified subject ID, COVID-19 status, age in years and sex. Paper-wide results and their limitations: The quantity of clinical and demographic metadata differed by source and by participant and was supplied without curation.

TCRbeta CDR3 regions were amplified from genomic DNA by means of the immunoSEQ Assay, a bias-controlled multiplex PCR. As for the authors' bioinformatics: The number of nucleated cells in each sample was estimated from the amplification of reference gene primers within the assay. To quantify the absolute abundance of each unique TCRbeta CDR3 rearrangement, sequence reads were collapsed and filtered. For each sample, productive Simpson clonality was calculated as the square root of Simpson's diversity index over productive rearrangements. This is the immuneACCESS table as TCRdb keeps it, with only in-frame sequences that have V and J called. A part of the clones is gone; compared with another copy, unresolved V genes explain less than half, and the rest is unexplained. V and J calls plus clone size are reproduced from that table; the DNA served to infer D and trimming. The sample records about 140,000 clones, about four fifths of which are singletons. The top ten hold about 1.5% of the sample.

Participants in the prospective study were aged about 18 to 95 years, lived in some 24 United States geographic areas, and enrolled through a virtual design. In the prospective study, cohorts were assigned on the basis of participant-reported clinical history obtained from a screening survey and a study questionnaire. Exposed participants had been in contact with someone with a PCR-confirmed or clinician-diagnosed COVID-19 case within 2 weeks of study entry. Each participant in the prospective study had whole blood, serum and a nasopharyngeal or oropharyngeal swab collected by mobile phlebotomists. Participants in the prospective study had the option to provide additional blood draws and questionnaires over a roughly two-month period. Blood samples from the prospective study were shipped frozen or at room temperature prior to DNA extraction. To note about this clone: Its specific antigen is unknown. No per-base quality is available; no much larger clone lies one base away.

V and J lose 0 bases and 4 bases, and a span of 14 bases separates them. The CDR3 covers 16 residues, taking in both the cysteine and the phenylalanine. The entry retains the CDR3 DNA only, 48 bases that are in frame from base 1. Reading the germline V gene gives CDR1 SGDLS and CDR2 YYNGEE. The sample comprised PBMCs or T cells enriched from blood (not recorded which). This chain is built from TRBV9 and TRBJ2-1, with TRBD2 as a weak D call on 6 bases. The TCR originated in a woman aged 18 to 35 who had been exposed to COVID-19. Here the CDR3 is given as CASSVDYAGLYNEQFF. The DNA reads as follows: TGTGCCAGCAGCGTAGACTATGCGGGATTGTACAATGAGCAGTTCTTC.